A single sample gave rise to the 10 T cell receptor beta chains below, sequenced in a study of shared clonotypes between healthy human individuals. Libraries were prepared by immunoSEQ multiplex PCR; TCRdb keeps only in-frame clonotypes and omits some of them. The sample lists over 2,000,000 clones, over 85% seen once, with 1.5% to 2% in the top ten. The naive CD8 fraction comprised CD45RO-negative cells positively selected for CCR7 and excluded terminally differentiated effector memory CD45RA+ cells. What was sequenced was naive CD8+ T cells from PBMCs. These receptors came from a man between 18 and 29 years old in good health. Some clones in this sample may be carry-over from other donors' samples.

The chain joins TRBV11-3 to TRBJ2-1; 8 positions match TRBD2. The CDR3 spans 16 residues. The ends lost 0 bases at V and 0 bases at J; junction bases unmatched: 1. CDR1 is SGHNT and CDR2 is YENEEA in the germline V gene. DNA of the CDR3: TGTGCCAGCAGCTTAGACAGCGGGAGCTCCTACAATGAGCAGTTCTTC. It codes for CASSLDSGSSYNEQFF.

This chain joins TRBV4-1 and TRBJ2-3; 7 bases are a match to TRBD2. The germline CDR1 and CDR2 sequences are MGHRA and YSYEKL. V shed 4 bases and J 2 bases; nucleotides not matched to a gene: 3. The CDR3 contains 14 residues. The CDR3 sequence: CASSLGTNTDTQYF. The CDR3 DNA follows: TGCGCCAGCAGCCTAGGGACTAACACAGATACGCAGTATTTT.

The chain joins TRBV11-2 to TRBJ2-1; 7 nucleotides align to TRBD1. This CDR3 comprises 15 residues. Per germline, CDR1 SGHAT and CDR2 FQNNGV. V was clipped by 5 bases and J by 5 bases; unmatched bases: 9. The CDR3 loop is CASSQYTGQNNEQFF. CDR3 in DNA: TGTGCCAGCAGCCAATACACGGGACAGAACAATGAGCAGTTCTTC.

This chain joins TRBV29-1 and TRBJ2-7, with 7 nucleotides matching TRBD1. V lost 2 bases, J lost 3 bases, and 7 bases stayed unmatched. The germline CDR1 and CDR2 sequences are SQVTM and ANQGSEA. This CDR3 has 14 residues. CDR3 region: CSVESRGPRYEQYF. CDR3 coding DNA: TGCAGCGTTGAATCAAGGGGGCCACGCTACGAGCAGTACTTC.

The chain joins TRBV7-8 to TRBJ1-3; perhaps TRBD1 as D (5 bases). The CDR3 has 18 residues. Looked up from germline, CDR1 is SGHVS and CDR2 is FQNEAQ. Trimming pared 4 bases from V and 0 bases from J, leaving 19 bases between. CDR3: CASSSGGTAIFSGNTIYF. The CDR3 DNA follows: TGTGCCAGCAGCTCCGGGGGGACTGCTATCTTCTCTGGAAACACCATATATTTT.

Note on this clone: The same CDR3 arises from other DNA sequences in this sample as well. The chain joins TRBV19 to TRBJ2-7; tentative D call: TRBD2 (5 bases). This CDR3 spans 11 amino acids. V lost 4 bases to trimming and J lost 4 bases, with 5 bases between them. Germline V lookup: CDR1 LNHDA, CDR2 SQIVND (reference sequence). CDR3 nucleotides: TGTGCCAGTAGTACGGGGTACGAGCAGTACTTC. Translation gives CASSTGYEQYF.

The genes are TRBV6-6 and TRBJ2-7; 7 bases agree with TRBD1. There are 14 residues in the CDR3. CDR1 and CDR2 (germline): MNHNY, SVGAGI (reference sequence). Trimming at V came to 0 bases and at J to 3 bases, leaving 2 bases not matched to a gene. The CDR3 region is CASSYSDRVYEQYF. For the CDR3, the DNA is TGTGCCAGCAGTTACTCCGACAGGGTCTACGAGCAGTACTTC.

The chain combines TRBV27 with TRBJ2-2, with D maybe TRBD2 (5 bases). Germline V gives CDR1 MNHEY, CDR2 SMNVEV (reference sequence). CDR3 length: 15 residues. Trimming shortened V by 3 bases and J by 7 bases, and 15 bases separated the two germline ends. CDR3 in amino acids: CASSFRAARGGELFF. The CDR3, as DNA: TGTGCCAGCAGTTTTCGGGCGGCTCGGGGCGGGGAGCTGTTTTTT.

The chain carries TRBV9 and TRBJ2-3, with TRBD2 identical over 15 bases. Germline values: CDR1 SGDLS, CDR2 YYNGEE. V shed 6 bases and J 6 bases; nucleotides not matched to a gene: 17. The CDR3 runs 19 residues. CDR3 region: CASIGGLAGGPQQRDTQYF. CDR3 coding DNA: TGTGCCAGCATCGGGGGACTAGCGGGAGGACCCCAACAACGGGATACGCAGTATTTT.

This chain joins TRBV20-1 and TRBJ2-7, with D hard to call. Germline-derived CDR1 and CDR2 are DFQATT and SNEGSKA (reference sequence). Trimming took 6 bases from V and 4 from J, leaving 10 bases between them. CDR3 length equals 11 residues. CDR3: CSAQLGYEQYF. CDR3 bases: TGCAGTGCCCAGCTAGGGTACGAGCAGTACTTC.